This T cell receptor beta chain was captured by sequencing in a study of T cells in Graves' hyperthyroidism and ophthalmopathy. The investigators amplified TCR beta CDR3 regions from RNA transcripts. In the first-round RT-PCR of the TCR CDR3, the HTBI primer set was used. TCRdb itself ran the multiplex PCR reads through MiXCR, one entry per CDR3 protein. The sample lists fewer than 25,000 distinct CDR3 sequences, about 53% occurring once. At first hyperthyroidism diagnosis, before any ophthalmopathy symptoms, the blood sample was collected. PBMCs were derived from around 10 ml fresh peripheral blood. Germline CDR1 and CDR2: SGHTA and FQGNSA. The trim removed 2 bases at V and 9 bases at J, leaving 10 bases unmatched. CDR3 length: 16 amino acids.

The receptor was isolated from a woman aged 40 to 55 with Graves' hyperthyroidism that later progressed to Graves' ophthalmopathy. Sequencing was performed on blood. This rearrangement joins TRBV7-2 to TRBJ2-3; 11 bases are a match to TRBD2. The CDR3 is CASSLTPGLAEATQYF. The CDR3 coding sequence is TGTGCCAGCAGCTTAACGCCGGGACTAGCGGAAGCAACGCAGTATTTT.